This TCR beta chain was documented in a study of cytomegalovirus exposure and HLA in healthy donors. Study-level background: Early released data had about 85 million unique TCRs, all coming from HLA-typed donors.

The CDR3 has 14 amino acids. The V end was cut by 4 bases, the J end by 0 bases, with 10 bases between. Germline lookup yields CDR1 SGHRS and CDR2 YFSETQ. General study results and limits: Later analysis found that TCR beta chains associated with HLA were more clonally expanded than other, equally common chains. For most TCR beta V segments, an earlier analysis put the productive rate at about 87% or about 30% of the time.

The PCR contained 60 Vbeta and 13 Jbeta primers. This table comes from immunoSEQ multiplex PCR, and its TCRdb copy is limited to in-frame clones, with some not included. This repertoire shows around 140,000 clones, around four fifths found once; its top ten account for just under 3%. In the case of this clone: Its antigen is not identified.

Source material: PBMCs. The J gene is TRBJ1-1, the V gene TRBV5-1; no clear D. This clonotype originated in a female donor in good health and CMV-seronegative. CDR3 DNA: TGCGCCAGCAGCCGAGATTTCGTGAACACTGAAGCTTTCTTT. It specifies CASSRDFVNTEAFF.